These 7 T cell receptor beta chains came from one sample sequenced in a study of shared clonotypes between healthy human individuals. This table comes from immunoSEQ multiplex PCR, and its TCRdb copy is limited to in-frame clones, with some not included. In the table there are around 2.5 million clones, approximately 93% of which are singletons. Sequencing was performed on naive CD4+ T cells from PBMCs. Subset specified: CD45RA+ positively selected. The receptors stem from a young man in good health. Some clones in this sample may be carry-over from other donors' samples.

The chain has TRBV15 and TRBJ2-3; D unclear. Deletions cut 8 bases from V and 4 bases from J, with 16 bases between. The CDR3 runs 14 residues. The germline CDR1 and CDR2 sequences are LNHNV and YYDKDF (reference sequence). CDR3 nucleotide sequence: TGTGCCACCGAAGGGCCAAGCCTTCCAGATACGCAGTATTTT. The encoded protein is CATEGPSLPDTQYF.

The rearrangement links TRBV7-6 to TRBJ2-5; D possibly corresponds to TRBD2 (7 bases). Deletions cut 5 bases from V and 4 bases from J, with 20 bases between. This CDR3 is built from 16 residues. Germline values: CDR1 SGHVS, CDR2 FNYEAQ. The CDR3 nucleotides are TGTGCCAGCAGCCCCAGGGGAGTAGCGGGCCCAGAGACCCAGTACTTC. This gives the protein CASSPRGVAGPETQYF.

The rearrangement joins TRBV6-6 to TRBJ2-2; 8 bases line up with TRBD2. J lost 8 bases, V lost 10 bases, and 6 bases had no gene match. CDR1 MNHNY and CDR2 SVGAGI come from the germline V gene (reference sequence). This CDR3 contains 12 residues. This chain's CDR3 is CATTSGQGELFF. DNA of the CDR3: TGTGCCACCACTAGCGGTCAGGGGGAGCTGTTTTTT.

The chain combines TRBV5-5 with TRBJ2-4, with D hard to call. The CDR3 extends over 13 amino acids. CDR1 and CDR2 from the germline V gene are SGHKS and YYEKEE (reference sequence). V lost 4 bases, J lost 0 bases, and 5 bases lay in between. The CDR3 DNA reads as TGTGCCAGCAGCATCGAAGCCAAAAACATTCAGTACTTC. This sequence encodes CASSIEAKNIQYF.

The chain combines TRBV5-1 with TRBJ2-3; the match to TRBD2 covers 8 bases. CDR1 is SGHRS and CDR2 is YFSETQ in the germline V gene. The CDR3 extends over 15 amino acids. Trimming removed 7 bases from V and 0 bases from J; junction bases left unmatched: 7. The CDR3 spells CASHTSGASTDTQYF. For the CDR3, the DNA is TGCGCCAGCCACACTAGCGGAGCTAGCACAGATACGCAGTATTTT.

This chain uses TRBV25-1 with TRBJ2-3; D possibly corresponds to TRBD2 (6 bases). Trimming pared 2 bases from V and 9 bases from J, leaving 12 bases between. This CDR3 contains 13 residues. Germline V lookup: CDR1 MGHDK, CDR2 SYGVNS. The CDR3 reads CASSEGARGTQYF. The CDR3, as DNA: TGTGCCAGCAGTGAAGGGGCCCGGGGGACGCAGTATTTT.

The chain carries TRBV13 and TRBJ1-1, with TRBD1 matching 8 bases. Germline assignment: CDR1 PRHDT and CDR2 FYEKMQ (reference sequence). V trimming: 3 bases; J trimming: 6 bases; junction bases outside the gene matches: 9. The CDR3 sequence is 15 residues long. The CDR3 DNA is TGTGCCAGCAGCTTTCCCCGACAGGGGCTCTCTGAAGCTTTCTTT. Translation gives CASSFPRQGLSEAFF.